Given below is one T cell receptor (beta chain) in context. The sample originates from a study of early T cells in non-severe SARS-CoV-2 infection. Trimming pared 5 bases from V and 3 bases from J, leaving 11 bases between. Germline lookup yields CDR1 SGHAT and CDR2 FQNNGV. CDR3 length: 13 amino acids. TCRdb redid the calling of the 5' RACE reads with MiXCR, one entry per CDR3 protein. The profile shows some 76,000 distinct CDR3 sequences, roughly an eighth of them singletons. V usage is TRBV11-2 and J usage is TRBJ2-7; tentatively, D is TRBD1 (5 bases). Source material: whole blood. This clonotype was obtained from an adult who was a healthcare worker with PCR-confirmed SARS-CoV-2 infection or an uninfected control (not recorded which). CDR3 in amino acids: CASSPRDLYEQYF. DNA of the CDR3: TGTGCCAGCAGCCCCAGGGATCTCTACGAGCAGTACTTC. Together with reference TRBV11-2 and TRBJ2-7, the CDR3 gives the full variable domain: EAGVAQSPRYKIIEKRQSVAFWCNPISGHATLYWYQQILGQGPKLLIQFQNNGVVDDSQLPKDRFSAERLKGVDSTLKIQPAKLEDSAVYLCASSPRDLYEQYFGPGTRLTVT.